Following are 13 T cell receptor beta chains from one sample sequenced in a study of regulatory T cells in long-lasting Graves disease. CDR3 regions were amplified by Arm-PCR using iRepertoire HTBI primers to build TCR beta libraries. TCRdb independently ran MiXCR on the multiplex PCR reads; one entry per CDR3 protein. The sample lists over 650,000 distinct CDR3 sequences; approximately 29% were seen once. Described time point: persistent/refractory GD, antithyroid drugs over 5 years with positive TRAb. With RNA extracted from PBMCs as input, the TCR library was made. Source: peripheral blood mononuclear cells (PBMCs), taken when the disease was refractory, from a patient treated with antithyroid drugs. The receptors shown here come from a female donor with Graves disease.

The rearrangement links TRBV5-5 to TRBJ1-2; D gene uncertain. The CDR3 has 13 residues. The V end lost 5 bases, the J end lost 8 bases, and 16 bases lay between the germline ends. In germline, CDR1 is SGHKS, CDR2 YYEKEE (reference sequence). The CDR3, as DNA: TGTGCCAGCAGTTTCCTACCTGGGGAGGGCTACACCTTC. Translating gives CASSFLPGEGYTF.

The chain has TRBV7-9 and TRBJ2-5; D not certain. V was cut by 4 bases and J by 4 bases, with 22 bases left in between. Germline CDR1 is SEHNR and CDR2 is FQNEAQ (reference sequence). The CDR3 has 17 residues. In DNA, the CDR3 is TGTGCCAGCAGCTCCCCCCCCGGCCGGCTGCTCCGAGAGACCCAGTACTTC. Amino acids: CASSSPPGRLLRETQYF.

The CDR3 nucleotides are TGCGCCAGCAGTTCCACTGCGGTCCTGAACACTGAAGCTTTCTTT. Residues: CASSSTAVLNTEAFF. The gene calls are TRBV5-1 and TRBJ1-1; D not resolved. Germline assignment: CDR1 SGHRS and CDR2 YFSETQ. The CDR3 consists of 15 residues. V was cut by 5 bases and J by 0 bases, with 14 bases left in between.

This clonotype was counted between two and nine times. J is TRBJ2-1 and V is TRBV19; D unresolved. CDR3 length equals 12 residues. Trimming shortened V by 1 base and J by 4 bases, and 2 bases separated the two germline ends. Germline CDR1 LNHDA, CDR2 SQIVND (reference sequence). CDR3 sequence reads: CASSIGYNEQFF. The CDR3 region has the DNA TGTGCCAGTAGTATAGGGTACAATGAGCAGTTCTTC.

On this clonotype itself: Its ends do not fully match the called genes, so a read error is possible. The chain is built from TRBV24-1 and TRBJ2-2; 8 bases line up with TRBD1. The germline CDR1 and CDR2 sequences are KGHDR and SFDVKD. The CDR3 spans 16 residues. The CDR3 reads CATSDADRGNTGELYF. The CDR3 DNA is TGCGCCACCAGTGATGCAGACAGGGGCAACACCGGGGAGCTGTATTTT.

The rearrangement joins TRBV5-6 to TRBJ1-5; D gene unclear. V lost 4 bases, J lost 2 bases, and 13 bases lay in between. CDR3 length equals 15 residues. Looked up from germline, CDR1 is SGHDT and CDR2 is YYEEEE. DNA of the CDR3: TGTGCCAGCAGCCCCAGGCGGTTCGGCAATCAGCCCCAGCATTTT. This translates into CASSPRRFGNQPQHF.

This clonotype occurred many times. The chain is built from TRBV20-1 and TRBJ1-2; TRBD1 is a possible D gene (5 bases). Germline lookup yields CDR1 DFQATT and CDR2 SNEGSKA (reference sequence). The CDR3 is 12 amino acids. Trimming removed 4 bases at V and 3 bases at J, with 9 bases between. The CDR3 region is CSATGHHYGYTF. The CDR3 DNA is TGCAGTGCTACTGGACACCACTATGGCTACACCTTC.

In this sample, this clonotype turned up a few times. The gene calls are TRBV2 and TRBJ2-1; 8 nucleotides agree with TRBD2. This CDR3 contains 15 residues. J was trimmed by 5 bases and V by 4 bases; bases with no gene match: 7. Germline V gene sequence: CDR1 SNHLY, CDR2 FYNNEI. For the CDR3, the DNA is TGTGCCAGCAGTGTGGGTAGCGGGACCAACAATGAGCAGTTCTTC. Its protein is CASSVGSGTNNEQFF.

This clonotype turned up a few times. This chain connects TRBV20-1 to TRBJ1-4; tentative D call: TRBD1 (5 bases). Germline V CDR1 and CDR2: DFQATT, SNEGSKA (reference sequence). Trimming removed 2 bases at V and 7 bases at J, with 14 bases between. This CDR3 has 14 amino acids. The CDR3 nucleotides read TGCAGTGCTAGACTGCGGGGCGGTATTGAAAAACTGTTTTTT. Protein: CSARLRGGIEKLFF.

Turning to this clonotype: One end of the junction varies from germline; a read error may be responsible. J is TRBJ1-2 and V is TRBV10-3, with 8 positions matching TRBD1. Germline CDR1 is ENHRY and CDR2 is SYGVKD. This CDR3 region has 14 residues. The CDR3 DNA sequence: TGTGCCATCAGTGAGCTGCAGGGGGCGGATGGCTACATCTTC. Translated, it gives CAISELQGADGYIF.

J is TRBJ1-5 and V is TRBV24-1; D might be TRBD1 (6 bases). The germline V gene encodes CDR1 KGHDR and CDR2 SFDVKD. Trimming stripped 7 bases from V and 3 bases from J, with 9 bases between. CDR3 size: 13 residues. CDR3 in amino acids: CATSRDTNQPQHF. The CDR3 nucleotides are TGTGCCACCAGCAGGGACACCAATCAGCCCCAGCATTTT.

This clonotype was recorded a few times. The V and J genes are TRBV30 and TRBJ1-1, with TRBD1 as a possible D gene (6 bases). The CDR3 consists of 14 residues. CDR1 GTSNPN and CDR2 SVGIG come from the germline V gene (reference sequence). V was shortened by 1 base and J by 1 base, with 10 bases between the two germline ends. The DNA of the CDR3 is TGTGCCTGGAGTGACGGGACACCGAACACTGAAGCTTTCTTT. It yields the protein CAWSDGTPNTEAFF.

The CDR3 reads CATSRVRGSNEKLFF. As DNA, the CDR3 is TGTGCCACCAGCAGAGTTAGGGGGAGTAATGAAAAACTGTTTTTT. The J gene is TRBJ1-4, the V gene TRBV15, with a possible D match to TRBD1 (6 bases). V lost 1 base, J lost 4 bases, and 10 bases lay in between. Germline V gene lookup returns CDR1 LNHNV and CDR2 YYDKDF (reference sequence). The CDR3 totals 15 residues.